The 21 T cell receptor beta chains listed next were all sequenced from one sample in a study of metastatic and nonmetastatic thyroid tumors. TCRdb redid the clone calls on the PCR reads using MiXCR. The sample yields around 38,000 clones, 26% seen once. All patients reached thyroid surgery having received no treatment beforehand. The sample taken for sequencing was blood. The receptor source for this set is a female donor with papillary thyroid cancer or a benign thyroid nodule (not recorded which). Some clones in this sample may be carry-over from other donors' samples.

This clone occurred a few times. This rearrangement joins TRBV24-1 to TRBJ2-1, with 8 bases matching TRBD1. The CDR3 runs 15 residues. The germline gives CDR1 KGHDR, CDR2 SFDVKD. Unmatched junction bases numbered 8, after V lost 5 bases and J lost 6 bases. The chain's CDR3 is CATSVTGGGFNEQFF. The CDR3 coding sequence is TGTGCCACCAGTGTTACAGGGGGAGGTTTCAATGAGCAGTTCTTC.

This sequence joins TRBV20-1 and TRBJ2-3; TRBD2 agrees at 7 bases. Trimming at V came to 3 bases and at J to 2 bases, leaving 14 bases not matched to a gene. Germline CDR1 reads DFQATT; CDR2 reads SNEGSKA (reference sequence). The length of the CDR3 is 17 residues. This CDR3 reads CSARAPPGGKHTDTQYF. DNA for the CDR3: TGCAGTGCTAGGGCCCCTCCCGGGGGGAAACACACAGATACGCAGTATTTT.

The genes are TRBV7-9 and TRBJ1-4; TRBD1 is a possible D gene (5 bases). The CDR3 spans 16 residues. V was clipped by 0 bases and J by 7 bases, with 15 bases between them. Germline-derived CDR1 and CDR2 are SEHNR and FQNEAQ (reference sequence). This CDR3 is CASSLAKGSGGEKLFF. CDR3 nucleotide sequence: TGTGCCAGCAGCTTAGCGAAGGGGTCCGGCGGTGAAAAACTGTTTTTT. Full variable domain (missing parts from reference TRBV7-9 and TRBJ1-4): DTGVSQNPRHKITKRGQNVTFRCDPISEHNRLYWYRQTLGQGPEFLTYFQNEAQLEKSRLLSDRFSAERPKGSFSTLEIQRTEQGDSAMYLCASSLAKGSGGEKLFFGSGTQLSVL.

The sample holds many counts of this clone. The chain links TRBV24-1 to TRBJ1-2, with 7 bases that match TRBD1. The CDR3 consists of 15 residues. Germline V gene data show CDR1 as KGHDR and CDR2 as SFDVKD. J gave up 7 bases and V 4 bases, and 11 bases lay outside the gene matches. CDR3 in DNA: TGTGCCACCAGTGAACGAAACAGGGGAGCGAGTGGCTACACCTTC. It is translated as CATSERNRGASGYTF.

This clone was observed a handful of times. The J gene is TRBJ1-3, the V gene TRBV12-5, with 11 positions matching TRBD1. The CDR3 contains 18 residues. The ends lost 3 bases at V and 7 bases at J; junction bases unmatched: 14. Germline V gene lookup returns CDR1 LGHNT and CDR2 FRNRAP. CDR3 sequence: CASGFGSPGQGVSNTIYF. The CDR3 coding sequence is TGTGCTAGTGGTTTTGGATCTCCGGGACAGGGGGTTAGCAACACCATATATTTT.

By frequency in the sample, this clone is medium-sized. This chain links TRBV6-5 with TRBJ1-3, with a weak D call TRBD1 (5 bases). Trimming shortened V by 0 bases and J by 4 bases, and 16 bases separated the two germline ends. The CDR3 runs 17 residues. Germline V gene data show CDR1 as MNHEY and CDR2 as SVGAGI. The CDR3: CASSYSQVGGEGNTIYF. The CDR3, as DNA: TGTGCCAGCAGTTACTCTCAGGTTGGGGGTGAGGGAAACACCATATATTTT.

The V call is TRBV20-1, the J call TRBJ2-1; tentatively, D is TRBD1 (6 bases). Germline values: CDR1 DFQATT, CDR2 SNEGSKA (reference sequence). The CDR3 has 16 residues. Between the trimmed V and J ends, which lost 0 bases and 3 bases, there was a span of 15 bases. The CDR3 nucleotides are TGCAGTGCTAGAGATGCGGACAGTTCGATCTACAATGAGCAGTTCTTC. Protein sequence: CSARDADSSIYNEQFF.

As for this clone: Sequence at one end of the junction differs from germline and may be a read error. The rearrangement links TRBV2 to TRBJ2-7; D gene ambiguous. The germline V gene encodes CDR1 SNHLY and CDR2 FYNNEI. The CDR3 loop spans 13 amino acids. CDR3 region: CVSSEIITCEQYF. CDR3 DNA: TGTGTCAGCAGTGAGATTATTACTTGCGAGCAGTACTTC. The entire variable domain, with the rest obtained from reference TRBV2 and TRBJ2-7, is as follows: EPEVTQTPSHQVTQMGQEVILRCVPISNHLYFYWYRQILGQKVEFLVSFYNNEISEKSEIFDDQFSVERPDGSNFTLKIRSTKLEDSAMYFCVSSEIITCEQYFGPGTRLTVT.

The chain combines TRBV5-4 with TRBJ2-5; D perhaps matches TRBD1 (5 bases). The CDR3 totals 14 residues. V dropped 3 bases and J dropped 0 bases, with 9 bases sitting between them. CDR1 is SGHNT and CDR2 is YYREEE in the germline V gene (reference sequence). The CDR3 here is CASSSGAYQETQYF. In DNA, the CDR3 is TGTGCCAGCAGCTCTGGGGCTTACCAAGAGACCCAGTACTTC.

On this clone itself: This may come from a read error, since a much larger clone is one base off. The sample holds other DNA sequences that translate to the same CDR3. The rearrangement links TRBV14 to TRBJ2-1; TRBD2 matches 12 bases. The germline V gene encodes CDR1 SGHDN and CDR2 FVKESK. J gave up 10 bases and V 7 bases, and 11 bases lay outside the gene matches. The CDR3 is 15 residues long. CDR3: CASKASGGGLHEQFF. Here the CDR3 DNA reads TGTGCCAGCAAGGCTAGCGGGGGGGGTCTACACGAGCAGTTCTTC.

This chain joins TRBV20-1 and TRBJ2-2; no clear D gene. Germline V CDR1 and CDR2: DFQATT, SNEGSKA (reference sequence). This CDR3 comprises 14 residues. Trimming took off 1 base at V and 5 bases at J, with 11 bases between the two ends. DNA of the CDR3: TGCAGTGCTAGAGCCCCCCTGGGGACCGGGGAGCTGTTTTTT. This translates into CSARAPLGTGELFF.

This clone was detected a few times. CDR3 in DNA: TGTGCCAGCAGTTTTCCCGGACAGGATGGGAACACTGAAGCTTTCTTT. This translates into CASSFPGQDGNTEAFF. V is TRBV12-3 or TRBV12-4 and J is TRBJ1-1, with TRBD1 matching 7 bases. V shed 3 bases and J 1 base; nucleotides not matched to a gene: 8. The CDR3 runs 16 residues.

The rearrangement links TRBV7-9 to TRBJ1-6; D unresolved. Trimming cost V 1 base and J 10 bases, with 14 bases left between them. The CDR3 spans 15 residues. Germline CDR1 reads SEHNR; CDR2 reads FQNEAQ (reference sequence). This CDR3 is CASSLETEPYSPLHF. The CDR3, as DNA: TGTGCCAGCAGCTTAGAAACAGAGCCCTACTCACCCCTCCACTTT.

The table lists this clone with many counts. The chain recombines TRBV7-8 with TRBJ1-6; the D gene is possibly TRBD1 (5 bases). This CDR3 is 16 amino acids long. Germline CDR1 reads SGHVS; CDR2 reads FQNEAQ. The V end lost 1 base, the J end lost 9 bases, and 16 bases lay between the germline ends. CDR3 nucleotide sequence: TGTGCCAGCAGCTTAGGGAATTCAGGGCTTAGTTCACCCCTCCACTTT. This translates into CASSLGNSGLSSPLHF.

This clone is labeled medium-sized (0.01 to 0.1%). This chain connects TRBV6-1 to TRBJ2-2; a weak D match, TRBD2 (6 bases). The CDR3 is 15 residues long. V lost 1 base and J 3 bases, leaving 9 bases between the germline ends. The germline V gene encodes CDR1 MNHNS and CDR2 SASEGT. The CDR3 loop reads CASSEGRGHTGELFF. Here the CDR3 DNA reads TGTGCCAGCAGTGAAGGGCGGGGCCACACCGGGGAGCTGTTTTTT.

This clone was recorded many times. The chain uses TRBV11-2 and TRBJ2-3; D might be TRBD1 (6 bases). In germline, CDR1 is SGHAT, CDR2 FQNNGV. The CDR3 loop spans 16 amino acids. The V and J ends lost 4 bases and 2 bases respectively, with 16 bases between them. In nucleotides, the CDR3 is TGTGCCAGCAGCTCCCAAGGACAGATAAACACAGATACGCAGTATTTT. It specifies CASSSQGQINTDTQYF. Combining the CDR3 with reference TRBV11-2 and TRBJ2-3 gives the whole variable domain EAGVAQSPRYKIIEKRQSVAFWCNPISGHATLYWYQQILGQGPKLLIQFQNNGVVDDSQLPKDRFSAERLKGVDSTLKIQPAKLEDSAVYLCASSSQGQINTDTQYFGPGTRLTVL.

This chain links TRBV24-1 with TRBJ2-1, with TRBD1 matching over 9 bases. Germline values: CDR1 KGHDR, CDR2 SFDVKD. The CDR3 has 17 residues. V shed 1 base, J shed 3 bases, and the junction held 6 bases outside the gene matches. CDR3 in amino acids: CATSDLAGQGIYNEQFF. DNA for the CDR3: TGTGCCACCAGTGATTTAGCTGGACAGGGGATCTACAATGAGCAGTTCTTC.

This clone was counted at least ten times. The rearrangement links TRBV12-3 or TRBV12-4 to TRBJ1-5; maybe TRBD1 (5 bases). Trimming left V 3 bases short and J 3 bases short, with 9 bases between. The CDR3 sequence is 14 residues long. As DNA, the CDR3 is TGTGCCAGCAGTTTGGGGCAGTTCAATCAGCCCCAGCATTTT. Protein sequence: CASSLGQFNQPQHF.

This clone appeared many times. An end of the junction differs from the germline gene, which may be a read error. Other DNA sequences in this sample translate to the same CDR3. The chain couples TRBV6-5 to TRBJ1-4, with TRBD1 matching over 9 bases. The CDR3 totals 15 residues. Germline V gives CDR1 MNHEY, CDR2 SVGAGI. The CDR3 coding sequence is TGTGCCAGCAGTTACATGGACAGGGGTTACGAAAAGCTGTTTTTT. Its protein product is CASSYMDRGYEKLFF.

Ten or more counts support this clone. Other DNA sequences within the sample encode an identical CDR3. The chain has TRBV20-1 and TRBJ2-7; the match to TRBD2 covers 8 bases. Unmatched junction bases numbered 11, after V lost 0 bases and J lost 4 bases. CDR3 length: 16 residues. Germline values: CDR1 DFQATT, CDR2 SNEGSKA (reference sequence). CDR3: CSAREAGSGGRYEQYF. The CDR3 DNA sequence: TGCAGTGCTAGAGAGGCGGGGTCGGGGGGGCGGTACGAGCAGTACTTC.

At least ten counts were recorded for this clone. V and J are TRBV5-4 and TRBJ2-7; D might be TRBD2 (7 bases). Trimming cost V 4 bases and J 4 bases, with 15 bases left between them. Germline CDR1 SGHNT, CDR2 YYREEE (reference sequence). The CDR3 sequence is 14 residues long. As DNA, the CDR3 is TGTGCCAGCAGCGAGAGGGGGGGCTTTTACGAGCAGTACTTC. Encoded protein: CASSERGGFYEQYF.